Below, 10 T cell receptor beta chains from the same sample are listed, as sequenced in a study of blood T cell repertoires in COVID-19 (dated by TCRdb to 2018 to 2020). Library method: the immunoSEQ multiplex PCR assay. TCRdb stores this immuneACCESS table with in-frame sequences only. Part of the clones is absent; in the studies checked, under half of the shortfall reflects unresolved V genes, and no reason is known for the rest. The sample table holds 350,000 to 400,000 clones, of which 89% were seen once. The ten largest account for approximately 3% of the sample. The sample was peripheral blood. These receptors all come from a woman aged 25 to 39 with COVID-19, enrolled during active disease.

The V call is TRBV4-3, the J call TRBJ1-1, with D hard to call. Germline values: CDR1 LGHNA, CDR2 YSLEER. The CDR3 totals 14 residues. V lost 0 bases to trimming and J lost 3 bases, with 8 bases between them. The CDR3 protein is CASSQDKEHTEAFF. CDR3 DNA: TGCGCCAGCAGCCAAGATAAGGAGCACACTGAAGCTTTCTTT.

This clone was recorded only once. The gene calls are TRBV7-2 and TRBJ2-7; possible D gene TRBD2, 5 bases. V lost 3 bases to trimming and J lost 0 bases, with 9 bases between them. The CDR3 spans 14 residues. Germline V CDR1 and CDR2: SGHTA, FQGNSA. CDR3: CASSFNGDSYEQYF. The CDR3 nucleotides are TGTGCCAGCAGCTTCAACGGGGACTCCTACGAGCAGTACTTC.

This clone was counted between two and nine times. The J gene is TRBJ2-1, the V gene TRBV29-1; the match to TRBD2 covers 11 bases. CDR3 length: 16 amino acids. Germline V gives CDR1 SQVTM, CDR2 ANQGSEA. V lost 6 bases to trimming and J lost 2 bases; unmatched junction nucleotides: 9. CDR3 DNA sequence: TGCAGCGTGTGCCCCCGACTAGCGGGACCCTACAATGAGCAGTTCTTC. This encodes CSVCPRLAGPYNEQFF.

The gene calls are TRBV5-4 and TRBJ1-6; TRBD1 matches 8 bases. CDR1 is SGHNT and CDR2 is YYREEE in the germline V gene (reference sequence). Unmatched junction bases numbered 4, after V lost 1 base and J lost 10 bases. This CDR3 contains 14 residues. The CDR3 reads CASSLQGTGSPLHF. The CDR3 DNA sequence: TGTGCCAGCAGCTTGCAGGGGACAGGATCACCCCTCCACTTT. Combining the CDR3 with reference TRBV5-4 and TRBJ1-6 gives the whole variable domain ETGVTQSPTHLIKTRGQQVTLRCSSQSGHNTVSWYQQALGQGPQFIFQYYREEENGRGNFPPRFSGLQFPNYSSELNVNALELDDSALYLCASSLQGTGSPLHFGNGTRLTVT.

This chain connects TRBV28 to TRBJ1-4; tentative D call: TRBD1 (6 bases). Trimming removed 3 bases at V and 8 bases at J, with 16 bases between. The CDR3 is made up of 15 amino acids. CDR1 and CDR2 (germline): MDHEN, SYDVKM. CDR3 coding DNA: TGTGCCAGCAGTTTGTTTGGGGGCTTTGGGGAAAAACTGTTTTTT. Its translation is CASSLFGGFGEKLFF.

V and J are TRBV19 and TRBJ2-7; 9 bases line up with TRBD1. The junction had 5 bases not matched to a gene; V was cut back by 4 bases and J by 4 bases. Germline V gene data show CDR1 as LNHDA and CDR2 as SQIVND (reference sequence). CDR3 length: 14 amino acids. Written as DNA, the CDR3 is TGTGCCAGTAGTACCACAGGGGGCAGGTACGAGCAGTACTTC. It specifies CASSTTGGRYEQYF.

This clone was seen only a few times. Here the CDR3 reads CASSTFATGADGYTF. The DNA for the CDR3 is TGTGCCAGCAGCACATTCGCGACAGGGGCAGATGGCTACACCTTC. The chain is built from TRBV7-9 and TRBJ1-2; 8 bases align to TRBD1. The CDR3 runs to 15 residues. Germline V gene lookup returns CDR1 SEHNR and CDR2 FQNEAQ (reference sequence). The junction had 11 bases not matched to a gene; V was cut back by 5 bases and J by 6 bases.

This clone was observed a handful of times. The V and J genes are TRBV5-4 and TRBJ1-2; D is unresolved. Germline V lookup: CDR1 SGHNT, CDR2 YYREEE (reference sequence). The CDR3 is 16 residues long. The ends were cut back, 5 bases at V and 0 bases at J, with 17 bases in the middle. In DNA form, the CDR3 reads TGTGCCAGCAGTTCCCCCTGGGAGGGTTCTAACTATGGCTACACCTTC. Residues: CASSSPWEGSNYGYTF. The full variable domain, in which reference TRBV5-4 and TRBJ1-2 provide the parts outside the CDR3, is ETGVTQSPTHLIKTRGQQVTLRCSSQSGHNTVSWYQQALGQGPQFIFQYYREEENGRGNFPPRFSGLQFPNYSSELNVNALELDDSALYLCASSSPWEGSNYGYTFGSGTRLTVV.

The J gene is TRBJ2-5, the V gene TRBV5-6; 9 nucleotides line up with TRBD2. V was pared by 0 bases and J by 5 bases, with 8 bases of the junction left unmatched. Germline lookup yields CDR1 SGHDT and CDR2 YYEEEE. The CDR3 totals 16 residues. CDR3 in DNA: TGTGCCAGCAGCTTGGGCGGGGGGGCCCCAGCCGAGACCCAGTACTTC. This translates into CASSLGGGAPAETQYF.

The chain uses TRBV6-6 and TRBJ2-5, with a weak D call TRBD2 (6 bases). V lost 5 bases, J lost 3 bases, and 13 bases lay in between. The germline V gene has CDR1 MNHNY and CDR2 SVGAGI (reference sequence). The CDR3 loop spans 14 amino acids. The CDR3 DNA reads as TGTGCCAGCAGTCGACCTGGGACTGAAGAGACCCAGTACTTC. It codes for CASSRPGTEETQYF.